A single sample gave rise to the 14 T cell receptor beta chains below, sequenced in a study of T cell responses to AZD1222 COVID-19 vaccine. Some clones are missing from TCRdb's copy, which holds only in-frame ones; the method was immunoSEQ multiplex PCR. The sample carries 150,000 or so clones, 75% to 95% recorded once. Here the sequenced sample was peripheral blood, taken on day 0 of AZD1222 vaccination. These TCRs come from an adult in good health.

With regard to this clone: This sample also contains other DNA sequences that code for the same CDR3. The gene calls are TRBV27 and TRBJ1-6; no clear D gene. In germline, CDR1 is MNHEY, CDR2 SMNVEV (reference sequence). The CDR3 loop spans 13 amino acids. Trimming left V 5 bases short and J 4 bases short, with 6 bases between. CDR3: CASSTSYNSPLHF. The CDR3 nucleotides read TGTGCCAGCAGTACCTCATATAATTCACCCCTCCACTTT.

This clone was seen once. The chain recombines TRBV24-1 with TRBJ2-7; D gene uncertain. Germline CDR1 is KGHDR and CDR2 is SFDVKD. Trimming removed 3 bases from V and 4 bases from J, with 9 bases in between. This CDR3 has 13 residues. CDR3 sequence reads: CATSDRYTYEQYF. The CDR3 DNA follows: TGTGCCACCAGTGATAGGTATACTTACGAGCAGTACTTC.

The chain uses TRBV10-3 and TRBJ1-2; D remains unclear. In germline, CDR1 is ENHRY, CDR2 SYGVKD. V gave up 10 bases and J gave up 2 bases, with 14 bases separating them. The length of the CDR3 is 13 residues. CDR3 protein: CANALRENYGYTF. The CDR3, as DNA: TGTGCCAACGCCCTTCGGGAAAACTATGGCTACACCTTC.

The chain employs TRBV12-3 or TRBV12-4 and TRBJ1-5, with 7 bases matching TRBD1. The CDR3 spans 12 residues. V lost 4 bases, J lost 8 bases, and 2 bases stayed unmatched. The CDR3 here is CASSSGGEPQHF. The CDR3 nucleotides are TGTGCCAGCAGTTCAGGGGGGGAGCCCCAGCATTTT.

This chain links TRBV7-9 with TRBJ1-2, with a possible D match to TRBD1 (5 bases). The germline V and J ends were trimmed by 2 bases and 4 bases, with 8 bases remaining between them. The length of the CDR3 is 13 residues. Germline CDR1 SEHNR, CDR2 FQNEAQ (reference sequence). CDR3 coding DNA: TGTGCCAGCAGCTTACCAGGGAGCTATGGCTACACCTTC. Its protein is CASSLPGSYGYTF.

This clone showed up just once. The chain carries TRBV19 and TRBJ2-1; TRBD2 aligns across 7 bases. CDR1 LNHDA and CDR2 SQIVND come from the germline V gene (reference sequence). The ends lost 3 bases at V and 1 base at J; junction bases unmatched: 6. This CDR3 is built from 16 residues. The CDR3 bases are TGTGCCAGTAGTATGGGCGGGAGCTTTTCCTACAATGAGCAGTTCTTC. This encodes CASSMGGSFSYNEQFF. The complete variable domain, with remaining parts taken from reference TRBV19 and TRBJ2-1, reads DGGITQSPKYLFRKEGQNVTLSCEQNLNHDAMYWYRQDPGQGLRLIYYSQIVNDFQKGDIAEGYSVSREKKESFPLTVTSAQKNPTAFYLCASSMGGSFSYNEQFFGPGTRLTVL.

The chain employs TRBV9 and TRBJ1-6; D not certain. Germline values: CDR1 SGDLS, CDR2 YYNGEE. The CDR3 sequence is 15 residues long. The V end was cut by 4 bases, the J end by 2 bases, with 10 bases between. The CDR3 loop is CASSTREAYNSPLHF. The CDR3 bases are TGTGCCAGCAGCACGAGGGAGGCCTATAATTCACCCCTCCACTTT.

The V call is TRBV24-1, the J call TRBJ2-6; D is perhaps TRBD2 (5 bases). The CDR3 has 15 amino acids. V lost 5 bases and J 2 bases, leaving 9 bases between the germline ends. In germline, CDR1 is KGHDR, CDR2 SFDVKD. CDR3 residues: CATSGRRTGANVLTF. The DNA of the CDR3 is TGTGCCACCAGTGGGAGGCGAACTGGGGCCAACGTCCTGACTTTC.

The chain links TRBV7-6 to TRBJ1-1; perhaps TRBD1 as D (5 bases). V lost 5 bases and J 3 bases, leaving 22 bases between the germline ends. The germline CDR1 and CDR2 sequences are SGHVS and FNYEAQ. There are 17 residues in the CDR3. The chain's CDR3 is CASSPVWFGGGYTEAFF. For the CDR3, the DNA is TGTGCCAGCAGCCCGGTCTGGTTCGGGGGTGGGTACACTGAAGCTTTCTTT. Full variable domain (rest looked up from reference TRBV7-6 and TRBJ1-1): GAGVSQSPRYKVTKRGQDVALRCDPISGHVSLYWYRQALGQGPEFLTYFNYEAQQDKSGLPNDRFSAERPEGSISTLTIQRTEQRDSAMYRCASSPVWFGGGYTEAFFGQGTRLTVV.

The chain carries TRBV27 and TRBJ2-5; TRBD2 matches at 11 bases. Germline values: CDR1 MNHEY, CDR2 SMNVEV (reference sequence). This CDR3 spans 16 amino acids. Unmatched junction bases numbered 10, after V lost 5 bases and J lost 5 bases. The CDR3 loop is CASSVTSGAILETQYF. Here the CDR3 DNA reads TGTGCCAGCAGTGTGACTAGCGGGGCCATTCTGGAGACCCAGTACTTC.

This sequence joins TRBV5-6 and TRBJ2-2; 9 bases line up with TRBD1. The ends lost 1 base at V and 1 base at J; junction bases unmatched: 5. CDR1 is SGHDT and CDR2 is YYEEEE in the germline V gene. This CDR3 comprises 17 residues. For the CDR3, the DNA is TGTGCCAGCAGCTTGAACCCGGGACAGGGGAACACCGGGGAGCTGTTTTTT. This sequence encodes CASSLNPGQGNTGELFF.

V and J are TRBV4-1 and TRBJ2-5, with a tentative D call TRBD2 (5 bases). The V end lost 0 bases, the J end lost 5 bases, and 19 bases lay between the germline ends. The length of the CDR3 is 17 residues. Germline lookup yields CDR1 MGHRA and CDR2 YSYEKL. CDR3 amino acids: CASSQDKRGSFQETQYF. CDR3 coding DNA: TGCGCCAGCAGCCAAGATAAACGGGGATCATTCCAGGAGACCCAGTACTTC.

The V gene is TRBV19, the J gene TRBJ1-1; no clear D. The CDR3 totals 13 residues. Looked up from germline, CDR1 is LNHDA and CDR2 is SQIVND (reference sequence). The V end was cut by 5 bases, the J end by 0 bases, with 7 bases between. This chain's CDR3 is CASSEGMNTEAFF. CDR3 sequence (DNA): TGTGCCAGTAGTGAAGGGATGAACACTGAAGCTTTCTTT.

Worth noting for this clone: At one boundary the junction diverges from the germline segment, which might be a read error. This chain links TRBV3-1 (or the pseudogene TRBV3-2) with TRBJ1-2; D unclear. The CDR3 contains 11 residues. Germline CDR1 is LGHDT and CDR2 is YNNKEL (reference sequence). CDR3 amino acids: CASSQGVRVVF. As DNA, the CDR3 is TGTGCCAGCAGCCAAGGGGTGAGAGTGGTCTTC.